The present entry profiles one T cell receptor beta chain with its context. The data were produced by immunoSEQ multiplex PCR, yet TCRdb's version contains in-frame clones alone and is incomplete. The repertoire holds some 70,000 clones, with 80% to 90% as singletons. Germline assignment: CDR1 ENHRY and CDR2 SYGVKD. Trimming stripped 4 bases from V and 0 bases from J, with 10 bases between. CDR3 length equals 14 residues. This entry belongs to a study of neoadjuvant anti-PD-1 for oral cavity cancer. Time point in this sample: after neoadjuvant nivolumab, at surgical resection. Material: PBMCs, obtained after nivolumab (anti-PD-1) treatment. The V call is TRBV10-3, the J call TRBJ2-7; D might be TRBD2 (6 bases). The source is a person aged 35-79 years with oral cavity squamous cell carcinoma. The CDR3 DNA reads as TGTGCCATCAGTGTGCAGGGAGGCTCCTACGAGCAGTACTTC. Residues: CAISVQGGSYEQYF.